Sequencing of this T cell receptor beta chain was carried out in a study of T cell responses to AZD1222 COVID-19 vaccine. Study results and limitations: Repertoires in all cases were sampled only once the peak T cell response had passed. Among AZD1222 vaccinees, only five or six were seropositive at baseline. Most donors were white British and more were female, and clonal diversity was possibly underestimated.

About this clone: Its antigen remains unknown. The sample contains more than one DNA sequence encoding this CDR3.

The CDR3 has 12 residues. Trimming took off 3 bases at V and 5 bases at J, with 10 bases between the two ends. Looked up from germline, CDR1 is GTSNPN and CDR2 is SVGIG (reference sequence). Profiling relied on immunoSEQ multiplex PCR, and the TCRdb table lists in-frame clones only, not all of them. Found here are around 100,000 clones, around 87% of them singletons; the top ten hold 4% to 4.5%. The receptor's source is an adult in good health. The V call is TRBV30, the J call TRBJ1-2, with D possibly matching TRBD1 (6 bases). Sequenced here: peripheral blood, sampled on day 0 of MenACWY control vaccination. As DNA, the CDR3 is TGTGCCTGGAGCGGGGGCTCGTATGGCTACACCTTC. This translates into CAWSGGSYGYTF.